This TCR beta chain was identified in a study of T cell clones after liver transplantation. Looking at the study overall: Post-transplant blood was tracked for graft-donor-reactive T cell clones identified in a pre-transplant mixed lymphocyte reaction. Graft-donor-reactive sequences were compared with third-party-reactive TCRbeta sequences from pre-transplant mixed lymphocyte reactions. Samples came pre-transplant, pre-randomization before withdrawal, and post-randomization after withdrawal ended.

The sample holds a few counts of this clone. Its antigen is currently unknown. General study points: Donor-reactive sequences fell more than third party-reactive ones, suggesting partial deletion.

V lost 3 bases and J 7 bases, leaving 13 bases between the germline ends. In germline, CDR1 is SEHNR, CDR2 FQNEAQ (reference sequence). CDR3 size: 13 residues. Profiling relied on immunoSEQ multiplex PCR, and the TCRdb table lists in-frame clones only, not all of them. The sample has around 60,000 clones; 65% to 75% are singletons. V and J are TRBV7-9 and TRBJ2-7, with D possibly matching TRBD1 (6 bases). This clonotype originated in a human donor who received a liver transplant. Sequenced material: CD4+ T cells from blood, taken before liver transplant. CDR3 region: CASSFTRGGEQYF. CDR3 DNA sequence: TGTGCCAGCAGCTTTACCAGGGGTGGGGAGCAGTACTTC.